This T cell receptor (beta chain) originates from a study of blood T cells in healthy people across ages. PCR was performed a second time for about 7 to 12 cycles using a sample-barcoded 5' primer and a J-beta primer mix. MiXCR, run by TCRdb on the 5' RACE reads, gives a single entry per CDR3 protein. The sample shows about 1,000,000 distinct CDR3 sequences, 45% of them seen only once. Concerning this clonotype: Its target is not known.

Study-wide results and limits: Investigators viewed diversity estimates from one million T cells as underestimates, the study reported. A roughly linear age-dependent decrease characterized TCR beta diversity per million T cells.

The CDR3 extends over 15 amino acids. The germline V gene has CDR1 DFQATT and CDR2 SNEGSKA (reference sequence). V was cut by 0 bases and J by 4 bases, with 10 bases left in between. The source is an older woman in good health. The sequencing sample was made of blood. V is TRBV20-1 and J is TRBJ2-6; no firm D call. The CDR3 nucleotides are TGCAGTGCTAGAGATGTAGGTGCCGGGGCCAACGTCCTGACTTTC. Translation gives CSARDVGAGANVLTF.